This TCR beta chain was sequenced for a study of shared clonotypes between healthy human individuals. Of note for this clone: What it recognizes is unknown.

This CDR3 region has 15 residues. Germline assignment: CDR1 LNHNV and CDR2 YYDKDF (reference sequence). Trimming removed 0 bases from V and 1 base from J, with 9 bases in between. Study conclusions and caveats: Relative to clonotypes present in all four donors, those not shared had lower generation probabilities.

Original analysis: Junction-only sequences without quality scores came from ImmunoSEQ, so filtering differed. Sequencing was performed with immunoSEQ multiplex PCR; in TCRdb, only in-frame clones are kept and a portion is missing. D and trimming were read from the DNA, whereas the V and J calls and clone size are those reported in that table. The sample records about 1 million clones, around 75% being singletons. This clonotype originated in a man aged 18 to 29 in good health. This chain connects TRBV15 to TRBJ1-1, with D hard to call. The sample comprised memory CD4+ T cells sorted from blood. Subset described: CD45RA-negative fraction. The CDR3 region is CATSRDRVPNTEAFF. The CDR3 region has the DNA TGTGCCACCAGCAGAGATAGGGTACCGAACACTGAAGCTTTCTTT.